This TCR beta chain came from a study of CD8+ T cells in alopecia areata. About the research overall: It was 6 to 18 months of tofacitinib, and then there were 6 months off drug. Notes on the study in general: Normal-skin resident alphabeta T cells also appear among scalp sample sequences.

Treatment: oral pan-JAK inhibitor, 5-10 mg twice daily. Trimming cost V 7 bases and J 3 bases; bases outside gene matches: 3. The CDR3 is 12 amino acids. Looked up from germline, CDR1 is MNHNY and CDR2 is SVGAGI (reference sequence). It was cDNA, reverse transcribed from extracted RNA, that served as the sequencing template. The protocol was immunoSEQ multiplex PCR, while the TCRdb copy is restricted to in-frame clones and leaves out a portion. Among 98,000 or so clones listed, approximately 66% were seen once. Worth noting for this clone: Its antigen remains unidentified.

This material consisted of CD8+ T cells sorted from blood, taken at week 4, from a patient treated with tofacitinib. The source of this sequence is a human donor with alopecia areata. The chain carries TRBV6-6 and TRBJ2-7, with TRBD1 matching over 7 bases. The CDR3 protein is CASNNRGYEQYF. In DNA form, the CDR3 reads TGTGCCAGCAACAACAGGGGCTACGAGCAGTACTTC.